The 12 T cell receptor beta chains presented below share a single source sample, sequenced in a study of T cells after yellow fever vaccination. Each CDR3 protein gets one entry after TCRdb re-called the 5' RACE reads with MiXCR. The sample lists some 350,000 distinct CDR3 sequences; under 5% were seen once. The source was PBMCs, collected 5 days after the yellow fever booster vaccination. These receptors were obtained from a man aged 18 to 29 who received the YFV17D yellow fever vaccine.

This clonotype was seen ten or more times. This chain links TRBV24-1 with TRBJ1-2, with D tentatively TRBD1 (5 bases). Germline CDR1 KGHDR, CDR2 SFDVKD. This CDR3 comprises 14 residues. V shed 4 bases and J shed 5 bases, with 13 bases lying between them. The CDR3 DNA sequence: TGTGCCACCAGTGACCGGGACGGGCCTTATGGCTACACCTTC. Its translation is CATSDRDGPYGYTF.

In this sample, this clonotype turned up a few times. The chain links TRBV25-1 to TRBJ1-1; perhaps TRBD1 as D (6 bases). CDR1 is MGHDK, CDR2 SYGVNS, per germline. Deletions cut 4 bases from V and 2 bases from J, with 11 bases between. The CDR3 is made up of 14 amino acids. This chain's CDR3 is CASSAGAGNTEAFF. For the CDR3, the DNA is TGTGCCAGCAGTGCAGGGGCCGGTAACACTGAAGCTTTCTTT.

This chain uses TRBV6-2 or TRBV6-3 with TRBJ2-7; D ambiguous. Germline V CDR1 and CDR2: MNHEY, SVGEGT. The CDR3 has 16 amino acids. V was clipped by 0 bases and J by 1 base, with 13 bases between them. CDR3 in amino acids: CASSYSLAGHSYEQYV. The CDR3 coding sequence is TGTGCCAGCAGTTACTCGCTCGCTGGCCATTCCTACGAGCAGTACGTC.

The chain is built from TRBV19 and TRBJ2-2; 12 bases line up with TRBD2. Germline assignment: CDR1 LNHDA and CDR2 SQIVND (reference sequence). V was pared by 1 base and J by 5 bases, with 5 bases of the junction left unmatched. This CDR3 has 17 residues. This CDR3 is CASSIGRTSGGTGELFF. CDR3 bases: TGTGCCAGTAGTATAGGACGCACTAGCGGGGGGACCGGGGAGCTGTTTTTT.

This clonotype was seen a handful of times. The rearrangement joins TRBV6-1 to TRBJ1-6; TRBD1 is a possible D gene (6 bases). This CDR3 region has 14 residues. The germline V and J ends were trimmed by 0 bases and 10 bases, with 10 bases remaining between them. Germline values: CDR1 MNHNS, CDR2 SASEGT. The CDR3 here is CASSEAYRDSPLHF. CDR3 DNA sequence: TGTGCCAGCAGTGAAGCCTACAGGGACTCACCCCTCCACTTT.

This clonotype came up many times. The chain combines TRBV28 with TRBJ1-1, with TRBD1 matching 7 bases. V trimming: 2 bases; J trimming: 8 bases; junction bases outside the gene matches: 8. The length of the CDR3 is 14 residues. Germline CDR1 is MDHEN and CDR2 is SYDVKM. CDR3 protein: CASSLGGDSEEAFF. The CDR3 nucleotides read TGTGCCAGCAGTTTAGGCGGGGACAGCGAGGAAGCTTTCTTT.

This clonotype showed up many times. V is TRBV7-8 and J is TRBJ2-5; 15 positions agree with TRBD2. This CDR3 region has 16 residues. Germline V gene sequence: CDR1 SGHVS, CDR2 FQNEAQ. V was clipped by 5 bases and J by 7 bases; unmatched bases: 8. The CDR3 reads CASSQGLAGGLGTQYF. The CDR3 DNA reads as TGTGCCAGCAGCCAAGGACTAGCGGGGGGGCTGGGGACCCAGTACTTC.

This clonotype was observed a few times. The genes are TRBV6-7 and TRBJ2-7, with D unclear. Being an ORF, TRBV6-7 has a function that is uncertain. The germline V and J ends were trimmed by 6 bases and 0 bases, with 9 bases remaining between them. This CDR3 has 13 residues. This CDR3 reads CASSELNSYEQYV. Written as DNA, the CDR3 is TGTGCCAGCAGCGAACTAAACTCCTACGAGCAGTACGTC.

This clonotype was counted many times. This rearrangement joins TRBV20-1 to TRBJ2-7; 7 bases are a match to TRBD2. Germline CDR1 reads DFQATT; CDR2 reads SNEGSKA (reference sequence). CDR3 length: 14 residues. V was clipped by 3 bases and J by 0 bases; unmatched bases: 5. The CDR3 region has the DNA TGCAGTGCTAGGTCGAGCGGGGACTCCTACGAGCAGTACTTC. Translation gives CSARSSGDSYEQYF.

In this sample, this clonotype turned up many times. The V gene is TRBV7-8, the J gene TRBJ1-1; TRBD1 might be the D (6 bases). The CDR3 length is 14 residues. Deletions cut 2 bases from V and 5 bases from J, with 12 bases between. Germline V gives CDR1 SGHVS, CDR2 FQNEAQ. CDR3 in DNA: TGTGCCAGCAGCTTACTACAGGGTAGTACTGAAGCTTTCTTT. This codes for CASSLLQGSTEAFF. The full variable domain, rest sourced from reference TRBV7-8 and TRBJ1-1, is GAGVSQSPRYKVAKRGQDVALRCDPISGHVSLFWYQQALGQGPEFLTYFQNEAQLDKSGLPSDRFFAERPEGSVSTLKIQRTQQEDSAVYLCASSLLQGSTEAFFGQGTRLTVV.

This clonotype was picked up a small number of times. The chain has TRBV3-1 and TRBJ2-1, with 11 bases lining up with TRBD2. The CDR3 extends over 14 amino acids. Trimming at V came to 3 bases and at J to 11 bases, leaving 6 bases not matched to a gene. In germline, CDR1 is LGHDT, CDR2 YNNKEL (reference sequence). Here the CDR3 DNA reads TGTGCCAGCAGCCACCTGGCTAGCGGGGGGCAGCAGTTCTTC. Its protein product is CASSHLASGGQQFF.

This clonotype was observed a handful of times. This sequence joins TRBV7-8 and TRBJ2-5; D might be TRBD1 (5 bases). Germline CDR1 SGHVS, CDR2 FQNEAQ. This CDR3 comprises 15 residues. The germline V and J ends were trimmed by 5 bases and 5 bases, with 18 bases remaining between them. For the CDR3, the DNA is TGTGCCAGCAGCCTAGGGGCAGTACTTACGGAGACCCAGTACTTC. This encodes CASSLGAVLTETQYF.